This T cell receptor beta chain was recorded in a study of breast tumors, draining lymph nodes, adjacent tissues. General study findings and limits: That most tumor T cells come from lymph nodes remained unproven. Tumor repertoires ranked between lymph nodes and nontumor tissue in diversity, with V and J gene preferences. The data were judged consistent with most tumor T cells coming from lymph node and expanding in tumor. Tumor and nontumor repertoires were significantly more similar in luminal-like than in basal-like breast cancer.

TCRdb redid the calling of the multiplex PCR reads with MiXCR, one entry per CDR3 protein. The table lists about 53,000 distinct CDR3 sequences, roughly 40% of them singletons, with roughly a tenth in the top ten. This CDR3 contains 13 residues. Germline CDR1 is SNHLY and CDR2 is FYNNEI. Trimming took off 5 bases at V and 4 bases at J, with 8 bases between the two ends. A single count supports this clonotype. Its target is not known. V and J are TRBV2 and TRBJ2-2; a weak D match, TRBD1 (5 bases). The TCR was taken from a female donor with breast cancer. Some clones in this sample may be carry-over from other donors' samples. The sample consisted of breast tumor tissue. DNA for the CDR3: TGTGCCAGCAGTAGAGACAGCACCGGGGAGCTGTTTTTT. Its translation: CASSRDSTGELFF.